This T cell receptor (beta chain) was sequenced in a study of blood T cells in healthy people across ages. In the case of this clonotype: What it recognizes is unknown.

Researchers collected 9.5 to 10 milliliters of peripheral blood from every single donor. Study-level results: Naive CD4+ cells and diversity were both higher in long-lived donors than in aged donors. Donor CMV status was unknown, possibly confounding expanded clonotype changes.

The use of a sample-barcoded 5' primer and a J-beta primer mix characterized a second PCR of about 6 to 12 cycles. Every molecule of cDNA carried a tag from a template-switch adaptor with 12 random nucleotides. From the 5' RACE reads, TCRdb called clonotypes with MiXCR, one entry per CDR3 protein. The sample shows hundreds of thousands of distinct CDR3 sequences, around 41% of them seen only once. Sequenced: blood. The receptor was derived from a man older than 75 in good health.

CDR3 sequence: CASSLTQGARFGQPQHF. The CDR3 DNA sequence: TGTGCCAGCAGTTTAACTCAGGGGGCGCGTTTCGGTCAGCCCCAGCATTTT. The genes are TRBV28 and TRBJ1-5, with 8 bases that match TRBD1. The CDR3 is 17 amino acids. Unmatched junction bases numbered 12, after V lost 2 bases and J lost 6 bases. Germline CDR1 reads MDHEN; CDR2 reads SYDVKM. Full variable domain (missing parts from reference TRBV28 and TRBJ1-5): DVKVTQSSRYLVKRTGEKVFLECVQDMDHENMFWYRQDPGLGLRLIYFSYDVKMKEKGDIPEGYSVSREKKERFSLILESASTNQTSMYLCASSLTQGARFGQPQHFGDGTRLSIL.